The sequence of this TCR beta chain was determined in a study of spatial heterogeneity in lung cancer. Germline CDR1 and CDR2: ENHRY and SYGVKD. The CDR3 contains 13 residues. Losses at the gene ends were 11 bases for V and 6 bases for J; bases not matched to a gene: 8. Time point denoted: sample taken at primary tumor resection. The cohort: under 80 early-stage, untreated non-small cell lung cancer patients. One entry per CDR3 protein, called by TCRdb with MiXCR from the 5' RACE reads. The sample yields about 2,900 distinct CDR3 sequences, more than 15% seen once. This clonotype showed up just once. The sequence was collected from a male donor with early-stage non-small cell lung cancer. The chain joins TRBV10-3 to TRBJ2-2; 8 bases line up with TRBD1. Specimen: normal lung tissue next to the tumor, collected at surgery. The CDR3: CAGQGGQAGELFF. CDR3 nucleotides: TGTGCCGGACAGGGTGGGCAGGCCGGGGAGCTGTTTTTT.